This T cell receptor (beta chain) was retrieved from a study of blood T cell repertoires in COVID-19. About the research overall: T cells, B-cell-depleted T cells, or PBMCs provided the cDNA or gDNA that served as material.

Many counts were recorded for this clone. Assay: immunoSEQ multiplex PCR; the TCRdb copy retains only in-frame clones and omits some. The sample has 240,000 or so clones; about 84% are singletons. Recruitment covered about two dozen US areas and drew participants whose ages spanned roughly 18 to 100 years. Input material: PBMCs or T cells enriched from blood (not recorded which). This TCR was sampled from a woman aged 45-65 years who had recovered from COVID-19.

CDR3 region: CASKRVSGANVLTF. As DNA, the CDR3 is TGTGCCAGCAAGCGAGTCTCTGGGGCCAACGTCCTGACTTTC. The chain uses TRBV6-5 and TRBJ2-6; no clear D. With 7 bases removed from V and 0 bases from J, the gap between germline ends came to 7 bases. Germline-derived CDR1 and CDR2 are MNHEY and SVGAGI. CDR3 length: 14 residues.